This T cell receptor (beta chain) was sequenced in a study of blood T cells in healthy people across ages. CDR1 SGHTA and CDR2 FQGNSA come from the germline V gene. There are 13 residues in the CDR3. V was shortened by 5 bases and J by 2 bases, with 10 bases between the two germline ends. PCR was performed a second time for about 7 to 11 cycles using a sample-barcoded 5' primer and a J-beta primer mix. A single record per CDR3 protein comes from TCRdb applying MiXCR to the 5' RACE reads. The table records fewer than 800,000 distinct CDR3 sequences, under 25% of them present only once. In this sample, this clonotype turned up a few times.

Sequences were obtained from blood. This chain joins TRBV7-2 and TRBJ2-7; no clear D gene. The clonotype was recovered from a man aged 70-80 years in good health. The CDR3 region has the DNA TGTGCCAGCAGCCTACAGAGTCCCTACGAGCAGTACTTC. Amino acid sequence: CASSLQSPYEQYF.